The clone carrying this T cell receptor (beta chain) was recorded at least ten times. No antigen is known for it. TCRdb passed the reads through MiXCR, listing each CDR3 protein once. The repertoire holds about 76,000 distinct CDR3 sequences, with less than 4.5% as singletons. This sample is part of a study of T cell repertoires in cytomegalovirus infection. Overall study: Indications came from public TCR beta signatures; they pointed to CMV infection and to a matching HLA type.

CDR1 and CDR2 from the germline V gene are SNHLY and FYNNEI. The CDR3 is 15 amino acids. Trimming removed 7 bases from V and 5 bases from J, with 17 bases in between. Study-wide findings and caveats: The study found HLA-C-restricted CMV-specific TCR beta clonotypes dominating the ex vivo response. Cumulated frequencies of public TCR beta families served to identify carriers of CMV plus the relevant HLA.

The clonotype originates from a human donor in good health (CMV status not recorded). Some clones in this sample may be carry-over from other donors' samples. The chain combines TRBV2 with TRBJ2-2, with D maybe TRBD1 (6 bases). The sequencing input was PBMCs. The DNA for the CDR3 is TGTGCCAGCAAGGGGTCGACAGGAATAACCGGGGAGCTGTTTTTT. Encoded protein: CASKGSTGITGELFF.